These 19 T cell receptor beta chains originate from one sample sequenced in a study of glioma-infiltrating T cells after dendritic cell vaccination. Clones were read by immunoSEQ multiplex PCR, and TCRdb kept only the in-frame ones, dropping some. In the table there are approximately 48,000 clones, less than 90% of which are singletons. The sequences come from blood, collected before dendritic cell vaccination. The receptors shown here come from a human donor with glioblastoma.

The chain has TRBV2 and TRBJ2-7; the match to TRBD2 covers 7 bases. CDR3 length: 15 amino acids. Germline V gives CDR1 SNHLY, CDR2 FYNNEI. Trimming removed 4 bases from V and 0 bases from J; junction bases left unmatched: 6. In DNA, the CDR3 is TGTGCCAGCAGTGCTTCGGGGGGTAGCTCCTACGAGCAGTACTTC. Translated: CASSASGGSSYEQYF.

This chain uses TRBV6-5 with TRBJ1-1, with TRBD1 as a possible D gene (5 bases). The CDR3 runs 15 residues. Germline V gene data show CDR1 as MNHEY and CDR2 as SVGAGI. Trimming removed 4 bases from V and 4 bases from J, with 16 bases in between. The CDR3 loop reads CASSLPGIRSTEAFF. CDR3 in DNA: TGTGCCAGCAGTTTGCCAGGGATTAGGAGCACTGAAGCTTTCTTT.

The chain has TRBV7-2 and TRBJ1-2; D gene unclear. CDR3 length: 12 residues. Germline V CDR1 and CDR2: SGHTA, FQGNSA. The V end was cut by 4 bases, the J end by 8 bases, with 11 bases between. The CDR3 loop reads CASSSRLEGYTF. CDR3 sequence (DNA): TGTGCCAGCAGCTCTCGGTTGGAGGGCTACACCTTC.

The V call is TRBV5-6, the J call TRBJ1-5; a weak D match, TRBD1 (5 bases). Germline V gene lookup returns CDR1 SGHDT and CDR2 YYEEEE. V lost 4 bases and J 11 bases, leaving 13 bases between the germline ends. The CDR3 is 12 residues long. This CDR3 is CASSLQGGAQHF. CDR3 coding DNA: TGTGCCAGCAGCCTCCAGGGTGGGGCCCAGCATTTT.

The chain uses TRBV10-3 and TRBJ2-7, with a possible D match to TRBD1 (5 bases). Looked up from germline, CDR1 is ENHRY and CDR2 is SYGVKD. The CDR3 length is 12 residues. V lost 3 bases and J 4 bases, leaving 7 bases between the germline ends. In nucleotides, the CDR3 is TGTGCCATCAGTGAACAGGTTTACGAGCAGTACTTC. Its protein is CAISEQVYEQYF.

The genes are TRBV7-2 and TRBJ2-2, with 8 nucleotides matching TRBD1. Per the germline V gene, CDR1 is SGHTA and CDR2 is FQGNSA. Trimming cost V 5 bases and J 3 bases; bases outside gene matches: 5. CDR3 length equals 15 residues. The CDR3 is CASSRDRTDTGELFF. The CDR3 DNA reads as TGTGCCAGCAGCCGGGACAGGACAGACACCGGGGAGCTGTTTTTT.

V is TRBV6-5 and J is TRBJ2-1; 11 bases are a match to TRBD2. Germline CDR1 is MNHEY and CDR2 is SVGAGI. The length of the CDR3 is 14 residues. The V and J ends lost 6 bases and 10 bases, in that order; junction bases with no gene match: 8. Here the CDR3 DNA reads TGTGCCAGCAGCCAGACTAGCGGGGTCAAGGAGCAGTTCTTC. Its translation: CASSQTSGVKEQFF.

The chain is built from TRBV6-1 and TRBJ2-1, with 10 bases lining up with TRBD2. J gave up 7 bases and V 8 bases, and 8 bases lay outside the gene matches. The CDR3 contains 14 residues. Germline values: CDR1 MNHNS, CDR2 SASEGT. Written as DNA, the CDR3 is TGTGCCAGCTGGGTTACTAGCGGGGTTAATGAGCAGTTCTTC. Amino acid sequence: CASWVTSGVNEQFF.

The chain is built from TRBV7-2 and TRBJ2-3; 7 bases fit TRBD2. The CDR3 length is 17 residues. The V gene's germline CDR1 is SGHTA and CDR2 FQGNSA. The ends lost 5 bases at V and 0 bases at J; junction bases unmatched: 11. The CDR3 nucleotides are TGTGCCAGCAGCCCCTCCCGAATTAGCGGGAGCACAGATACGCAGTATTTT. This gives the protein CASSPSRISGSTDTQYF.

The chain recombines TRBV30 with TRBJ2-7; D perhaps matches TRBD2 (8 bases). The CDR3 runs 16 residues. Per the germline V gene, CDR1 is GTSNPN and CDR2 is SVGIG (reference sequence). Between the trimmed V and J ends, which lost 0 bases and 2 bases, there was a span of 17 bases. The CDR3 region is CAWSVQGSGRTYEQYF. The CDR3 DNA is TGTGCCTGGAGTGTACAGGGGAGCGGGAGAACCTACGAGCAGTACTTC. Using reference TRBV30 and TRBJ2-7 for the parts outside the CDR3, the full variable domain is SQTIHQWPATLVQPVGSPLSLECTVEGTSNPNLYWYRQAAGRGLQLLFYSVGIGQISSEVPQNLSASRPQDRQFILSSKKLLLSDSGFYLCAWSVQGSGRTYEQYFGPGTRLTVT.

The CDR3 nucleotides are TGCGCCAGCAGCTTGGATCTTGGGCCGAACTATGGCTACACCTTC. It encodes CASSLDLGPNYGYTF. The chain employs TRBV5-1 and TRBJ1-2; unclear D gene. Germline V lookup: CDR1 SGHRS, CDR2 YFSETQ. The CDR3 is 15 residues long. Trimming removed 0 bases from V and 2 bases from J, with 11 bases in between. The full variable domain, completed using reference TRBV5-1 and TRBJ1-2, is KAGVTQTPRYLIKTRGQQVTLSCSPISGHRSVSWYQQTPGQGLQFLFEYFSETQRNKGNFPGRFSGRQFSNSRSEMNVSTLELGDSALYLCASSLDLGPNYGYTFGSGTRLTVV.

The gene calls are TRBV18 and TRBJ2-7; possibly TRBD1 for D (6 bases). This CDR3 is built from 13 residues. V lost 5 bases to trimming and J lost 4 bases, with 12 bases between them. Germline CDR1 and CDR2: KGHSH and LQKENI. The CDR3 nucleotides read TGTGCCAGCTCAGGTACAGGGCGATACGAGCAGTACTTC. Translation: CASSGTGRYEQYF.

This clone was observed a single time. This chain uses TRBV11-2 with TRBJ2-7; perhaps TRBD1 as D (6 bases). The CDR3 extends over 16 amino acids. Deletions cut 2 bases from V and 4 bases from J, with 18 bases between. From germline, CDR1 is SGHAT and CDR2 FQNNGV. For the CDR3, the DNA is TGTGCCAGCAGCTTAAAACGGGCCAGGGGTGGGTACGAGCAGTACTTC. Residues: CASSLKRARGGYEQYF.

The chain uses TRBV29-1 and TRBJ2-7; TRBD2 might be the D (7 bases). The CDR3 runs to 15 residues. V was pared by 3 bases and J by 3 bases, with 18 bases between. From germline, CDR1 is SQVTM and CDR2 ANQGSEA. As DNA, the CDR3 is TGCAGCGTTGAGGGGGGCCCGGGGGGCGACTACGAGCAGTACTTC. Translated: CSVEGGPGGDYEQYF.

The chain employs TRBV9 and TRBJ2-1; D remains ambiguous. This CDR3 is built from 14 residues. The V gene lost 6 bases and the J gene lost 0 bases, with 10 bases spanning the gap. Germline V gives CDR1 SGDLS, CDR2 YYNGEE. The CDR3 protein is CASTTTGSYNEQFF. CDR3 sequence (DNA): TGTGCCAGCACCACTACGGGCTCCTACAATGAGCAGTTCTTC.

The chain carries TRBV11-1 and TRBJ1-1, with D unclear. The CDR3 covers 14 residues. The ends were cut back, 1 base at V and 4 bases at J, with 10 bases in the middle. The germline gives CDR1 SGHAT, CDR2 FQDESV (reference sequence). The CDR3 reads CASSLDGVGTEAFF. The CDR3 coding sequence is TGTGCCAGCAGCTTAGACGGGGTGGGCACTGAAGCTTTCTTT.

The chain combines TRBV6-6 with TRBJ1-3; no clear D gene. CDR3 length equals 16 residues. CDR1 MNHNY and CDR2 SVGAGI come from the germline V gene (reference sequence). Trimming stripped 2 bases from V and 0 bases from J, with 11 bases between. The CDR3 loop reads CASSYAPGHSGNTIYF. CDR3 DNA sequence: TGTGCCAGCAGTTACGCTCCAGGCCACTCTGGAAACACCATATATTTT.

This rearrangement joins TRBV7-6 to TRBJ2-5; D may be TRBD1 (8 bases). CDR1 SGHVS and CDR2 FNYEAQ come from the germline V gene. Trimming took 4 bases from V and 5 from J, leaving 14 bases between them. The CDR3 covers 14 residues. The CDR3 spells CASSSGQGGETQYF. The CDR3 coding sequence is TGTGCCAGCAGCTCCGGACAGGGAGGGGAGACCCAGTACTTC.

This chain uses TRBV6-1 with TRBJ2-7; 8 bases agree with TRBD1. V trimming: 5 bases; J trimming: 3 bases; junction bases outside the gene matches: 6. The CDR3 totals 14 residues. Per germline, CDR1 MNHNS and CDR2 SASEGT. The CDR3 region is CASSPGQGIYEQYF. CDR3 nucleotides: TGTGCCAGCAGTCCTGGACAGGGCATCTACGAGCAGTACTTC.